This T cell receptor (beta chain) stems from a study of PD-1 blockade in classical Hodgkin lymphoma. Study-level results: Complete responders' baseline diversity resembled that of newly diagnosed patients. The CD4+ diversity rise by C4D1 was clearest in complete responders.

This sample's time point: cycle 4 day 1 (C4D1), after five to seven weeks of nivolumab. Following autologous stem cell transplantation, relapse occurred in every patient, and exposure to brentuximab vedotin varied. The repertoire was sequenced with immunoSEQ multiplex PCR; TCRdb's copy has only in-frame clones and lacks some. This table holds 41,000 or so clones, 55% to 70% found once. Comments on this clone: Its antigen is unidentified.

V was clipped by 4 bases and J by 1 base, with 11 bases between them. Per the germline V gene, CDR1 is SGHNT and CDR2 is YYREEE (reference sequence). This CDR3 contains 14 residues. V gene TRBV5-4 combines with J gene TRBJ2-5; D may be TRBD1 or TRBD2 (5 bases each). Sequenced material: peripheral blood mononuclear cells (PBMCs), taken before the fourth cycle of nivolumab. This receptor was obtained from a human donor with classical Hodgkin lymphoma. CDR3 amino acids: CASSLAGTQETQYF. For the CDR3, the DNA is TGTGCCAGCAGCCTGGCCGGGACCCAAGAGACCCAGTACTTC.